This note documents a single T cell receptor (beta chain) sequence. Its antigen remains unknown. From germline, CDR1 is LNHNV and CDR2 YYDKDF (reference sequence). Trimming took 5 bases from V and 0 from J; bases not matched to a gene: 4. The CDR3 extends over 17 amino acids. The TCR beta profiling, which covered VDJ combination and CDR3 sequence, was carried out using genomic DNA as the template. TCRdb itself ran the reads through MiXCR, one entry per CDR3 protein. The repertoire holds some 120,000 distinct CDR3 sequences, with under 60% as singletons. Patients included in sequencing had previously demonstrated CD8+CD57+ cell expansion by flow cytometry. This specimen belongs to a study of CD8+CD57+ T cells in acquired aplastic anemia. Study as a whole: Roughly 3 ug was the average amount of DNA from sorted CD4+ and CD8+ cells. Study-level points and caveats: Patients and controls had in common twenty-nine CD8+ CDR3 sequences.

Sequencing input: sorted CD4+, CD8+, or CD8+CD57+ T cells (not recorded which) from PBMCs. The chain links TRBV15 to TRBJ2-6; 10 bases are shared with TRBD1. The receptor was derived from a human donor with aplastic anemia. The CDR3 sequence: CATSERDRGSGANVLTF. The CDR3 region has the DNA TGTGCCACCAGCGAGAGGGACAGGGGCTCTGGGGCCAACGTCCTGACTTTC.